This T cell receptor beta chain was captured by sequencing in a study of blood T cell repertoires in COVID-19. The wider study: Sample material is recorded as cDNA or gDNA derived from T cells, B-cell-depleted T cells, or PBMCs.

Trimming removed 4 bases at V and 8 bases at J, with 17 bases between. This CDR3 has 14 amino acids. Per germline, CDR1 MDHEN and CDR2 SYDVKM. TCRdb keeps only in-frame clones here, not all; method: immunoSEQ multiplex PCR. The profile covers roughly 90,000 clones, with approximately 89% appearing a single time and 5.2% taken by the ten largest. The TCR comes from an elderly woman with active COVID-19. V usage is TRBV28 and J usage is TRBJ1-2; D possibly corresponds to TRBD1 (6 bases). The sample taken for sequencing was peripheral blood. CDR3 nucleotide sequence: TGTGCCAGCAGTTATACAGGTCGGGGGGCGGGCTACACCTTC. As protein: CASSYTGRGAGYTF.